This T cell receptor beta chain was documented in a study of cytomegalovirus exposure and HLA in healthy donors. Study results and limitations: The authors enumerated over 150 TCR beta chains as linked to cytomegalovirus.

The CDR3 loop spans 14 amino acids. V gave up 4 bases and J gave up 3 bases; unmatched junction bases: 5. Germline lookup yields CDR1 MDHEN and CDR2 SYDVKM. The method was immunoSEQ multiplex PCR; TCRdb's version includes in-frame clones alone and lacks a portion of them. The table includes 250,000 to 300,000 clones, 80% to 90% detected once. This clone has only one observation. Its target is unknown. Sequenced: PBMCs. The genes are TRBV28 and TRBJ1-2; 7 bases align to TRBD1. The sequence was collected from a young woman in good health and CMV-seronegative. The CDR3 here is CASSSYRGDYGYTF. CDR3 nucleotides: TGTGCCAGCAGTTCCTACAGGGGTGACTATGGCTACACCTTC.